Listed here are 13 T cell receptor beta chains from one sample, sequenced in a study of naive and memory T cell subsets. The SP2 primer and nested alpha and beta constant region primers amplified ligated cDNA in four rounds. A single record per CDR3 protein comes from TCRdb applying MiXCR to the UMI-ligation and nested PCR reads. The repertoire has around 25,000 distinct CDR3 sequences, around 6% of them found once; the top ten carry roughly 6.2%. Treatment denoted: skin biopsy from PPD injection site in Mantoux-positive individual. An oligonucleotide containing a UMI was ligated to the 3' end of TCR cDNA. This specimen was skin, taken from a tuberculin skin test site. The receptors stem from an adult in good health.

This clonotype was found many times. This CDR3 reads CASSPWQSYEQYF. CDR3 sequence (DNA): TGTGCCAGCTCACCGTGGCAGTCCTACGAGCAGTACTTC. The chain links TRBV18 to TRBJ2-7; D call uncertain. Looked up from germline, CDR1 is KGHSH and CDR2 is LQKENI. Trimming left V 3 bases short and J 1 base short, with 7 bases between. This CDR3 spans 13 amino acids.

In its sample, this clonotype was seen many times. CDR3 nucleotides: TGTGCCAGCAGTGCCCCTCCGGGTAGCGATCACAATGAGCAGTTCTTC. Protein sequence: CASSAPPGSDHNEQFF. The rearrangement links TRBV12-3 or TRBV12-4 to TRBJ2-1, with D perhaps matching TRBD2 (5 bases). Trimming removed 5 bases at V and 5 bases at J, with 19 bases between. This CDR3 is built from 16 residues.

This clonotype was counted many times. This chain connects TRBV12-3 or TRBV12-4 to TRBJ2-1; 9 bases align to TRBD2. Trimming at V came to 6 bases and at J to 7 bases, leaving 7 bases not matched to a gene. The CDR3 has 14 amino acids. The CDR3 DNA reads as TGTGCCAGCAGCTTTATAGCGGGAGTTAATGAGCAGTTCTTC. Its protein is CASSFIAGVNEQFF.

This clonotype was counted many times. The rearrangement links TRBV30 to TRBJ2-3; D is ambiguous. The CDR3 extends over 12 amino acids. Per the germline V gene, CDR1 is GTSNPN and CDR2 is SVGIG (reference sequence). V was pared by 5 bases and J by 1 base, with 7 bases between. The CDR3 bases are TGTGCCTGGTGCCAGGGCACAGATACGCAGTATTTT. Translating gives CAWCQGTDTQYF.

This clonotype has a count of ten or more. J is TRBJ2-7 and V is TRBV5-1, with 7 bases fitting TRBD2. The CDR3 has 15 amino acids. Looked up from germline, CDR1 is SGHRS and CDR2 is YFSETQ. Trimming took 4 bases from V and 2 from J; bases not matched to a gene: 9. CDR3 in amino acids: CASSGGELPTYEQYF. DNA for the CDR3: TGCGCCAGCAGCGGGGGGGAACTTCCCACCTACGAGCAGTACTTC.

This clonotype was counted many times. This rearrangement joins TRBV7-8 to TRBJ2-2; D remains unclear. The CDR3 extends over 14 amino acids. Looked up from germline, CDR1 is SGHVS and CDR2 is FQNEAQ. V was clipped by 6 bases and J by 7 bases, with 15 bases between them. The CDR3 DNA reads as TGTGCCAGCAGTCCCCGCCCGGCGGACGGGGAGCTGTTTTTT. Translation: CASSPRPADGELFF.

This clonotype was seen only a few times. The CDR3 DNA reads TGTGCCAGCAGTTTGGTATTCTTGGCAGGATCGAACACTGAAGCTTTCTTT. It encodes CASSLVFLAGSNTEAFF. The chain is built from TRBV27 and TRBJ1-1, with D unclear. V dropped 3 bases and J dropped 1 base, with 18 bases sitting between them. Germline V gene sequence: CDR1 MNHEY, CDR2 SMNVEV (reference sequence). The CDR3 has 17 residues.

The sample holds a few counts of this clonotype. The V and J genes are TRBV5-6 and TRBJ1-1; the D gene is possibly TRBD1 (6 bases). CDR1 is SGHDT and CDR2 is YYEEEE in the germline V gene. There are 14 residues in the CDR3. Trimming pared 5 bases from V and 5 bases from J, leaving 16 bases between. Written as DNA, the CDR3 is TGTGCCAGCAGTACTTGGGGGCGCGGGACTGAAGCTTTCTTT. This encodes CASSTWGRGTEAFF.

This clonotype occurred many times. The chain couples TRBV7-9 to TRBJ2-7; D gene ambiguous. Trimming took 1 base from V and 6 from J, leaving 7 bases between them. The CDR3 totals 12 residues. Germline CDR1 is SEHNR and CDR2 is FQNEAQ (reference sequence). DNA for the CDR3: TGTGCCAGCAGCTTAGTAACGTTCGAGCAGTACTTC. This translates into CASSLVTFEQYF.

The chain is built from TRBV7-9 and TRBJ2-1; TRBD1 aligns across 8 bases. V gave up 3 bases and J gave up 5 bases; unmatched junction bases: 6. There are 15 residues in the CDR3. CDR1 SEHNR and CDR2 FQNEAQ come from the germline V gene (reference sequence). CDR3 in amino acids: CASSFLRQGNNEQFF. CDR3 sequence (DNA): TGTGCCAGCAGCTTTCTAAGACAGGGGAACAATGAGCAGTTCTTC. The full variable domain, completed using reference TRBV7-9 and TRBJ2-1, is DTGVSQNPRHKITKRGQNVTFRCDPISEHNRLYWYRQTLGQGPEFLTYFQNEAQLEKSRLLSDRFSAERPKGSFSTLEIQRTEQGDSAMYLCASSFLRQGNNEQFFGPGTRLTVL.

The chain recombines TRBV7-9 with TRBJ1-4; D is possibly TRBD1 (5 bases). Trimming pared 2 bases from V and 7 bases from J, leaving 14 bases between. Germline V lookup: CDR1 SEHNR, CDR2 FQNEAQ (reference sequence). CDR3 size: 15 residues. CDR3 nucleotide sequence: TGTGCCAGCAGCTTATTGACGGGGCTGGGTGAAAAACTGTTTTTT. This encodes CASSLLTGLGEKLFF.

This clonotype was counted at least ten times. CDR3 sequence reads: CSVLLAAQAQYF. Written as DNA, the CDR3 is TGCAGCGTTCTCCTAGCGGCCCAGGCCCAGTACTTC. V and J are TRBV29-1 and TRBJ2-5, with TRBD2 matching 7 bases. There are 12 residues in the CDR3. CDR1 SQVTM and CDR2 ANQGSEA come from the germline V gene. Trimming at V came to 5 bases and at J to 9 bases, leaving 9 bases not matched to a gene.

This chain joins TRBV2 and TRBJ2-5, with 7 bases fitting TRBD2. This CDR3 has 14 residues. The V segment lost 7 bases and the J segment 5 bases; nucleotides outside the gene matches: 10. Germline values: CDR1 SNHLY, CDR2 FYNNEI. Here the CDR3 DNA reads TGTGCCAGCATAATCGGACTAGGTCTGGAGACCCAGTACTTC. This codes for CASIIGLGLETQYF.